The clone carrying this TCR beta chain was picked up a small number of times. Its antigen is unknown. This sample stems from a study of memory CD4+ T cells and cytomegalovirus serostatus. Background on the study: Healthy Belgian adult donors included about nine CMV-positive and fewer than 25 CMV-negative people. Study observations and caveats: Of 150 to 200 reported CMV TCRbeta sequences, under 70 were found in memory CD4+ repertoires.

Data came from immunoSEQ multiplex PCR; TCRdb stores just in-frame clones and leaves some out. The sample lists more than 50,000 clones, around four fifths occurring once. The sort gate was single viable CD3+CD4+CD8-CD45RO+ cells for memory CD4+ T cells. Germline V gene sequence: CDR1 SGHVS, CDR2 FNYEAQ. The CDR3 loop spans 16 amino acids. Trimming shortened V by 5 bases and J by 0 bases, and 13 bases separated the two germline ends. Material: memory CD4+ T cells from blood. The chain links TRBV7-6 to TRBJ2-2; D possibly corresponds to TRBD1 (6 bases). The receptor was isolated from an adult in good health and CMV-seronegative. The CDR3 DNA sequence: TGTGCCAGCAGCCGGGTGGGGACACCGAACACCGGGGAGCTGTTTTTT. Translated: CASSRVGTPNTGELFF.